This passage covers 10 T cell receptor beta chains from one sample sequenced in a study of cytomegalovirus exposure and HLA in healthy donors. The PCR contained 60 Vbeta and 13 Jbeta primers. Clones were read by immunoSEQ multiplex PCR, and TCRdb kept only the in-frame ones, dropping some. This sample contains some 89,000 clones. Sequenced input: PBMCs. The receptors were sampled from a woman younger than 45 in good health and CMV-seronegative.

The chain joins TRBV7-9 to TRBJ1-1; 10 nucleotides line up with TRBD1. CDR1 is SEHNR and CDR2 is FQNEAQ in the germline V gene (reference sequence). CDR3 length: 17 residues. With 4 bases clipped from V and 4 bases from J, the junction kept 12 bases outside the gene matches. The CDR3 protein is CASSYRPGTGAGTEAFF. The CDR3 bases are TGTGCCAGCAGCTACCGCCCCGGGACAGGGGCGGGCACTGAAGCTTTCTTT.

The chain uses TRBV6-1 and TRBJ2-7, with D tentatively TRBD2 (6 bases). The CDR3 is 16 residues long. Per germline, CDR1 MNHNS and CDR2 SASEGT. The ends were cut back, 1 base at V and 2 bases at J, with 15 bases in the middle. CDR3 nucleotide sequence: TGTGCCAGCAGTGAAGGGGTCGGGACTGCTACCTACGAGCAGTACTTC. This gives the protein CASSEGVGTATYEQYF.

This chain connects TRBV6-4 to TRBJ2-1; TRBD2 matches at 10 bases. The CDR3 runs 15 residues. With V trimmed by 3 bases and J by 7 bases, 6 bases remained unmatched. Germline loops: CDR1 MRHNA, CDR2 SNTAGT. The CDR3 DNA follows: TGTGCCAGCAGTGATGCTAGCGGGGGCCCTAATGAGCAGTTCTTC. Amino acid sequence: CASSDASGGPNEQFF.

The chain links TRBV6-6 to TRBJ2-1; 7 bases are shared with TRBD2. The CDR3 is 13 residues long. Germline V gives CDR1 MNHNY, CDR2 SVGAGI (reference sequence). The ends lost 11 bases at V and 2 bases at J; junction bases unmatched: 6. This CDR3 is CAEAGEPYNEQFF. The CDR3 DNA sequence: TGTGCCGAGGCGGGAGAACCCTACAATGAGCAGTTCTTC.

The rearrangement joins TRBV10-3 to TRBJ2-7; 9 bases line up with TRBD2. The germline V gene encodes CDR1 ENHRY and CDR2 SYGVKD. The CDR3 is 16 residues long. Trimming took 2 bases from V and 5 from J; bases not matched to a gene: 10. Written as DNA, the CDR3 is TGTGCCATCAGTGAGCCACCACGTAGCGGGAGAAACGAGCAGTACTTC. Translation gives CAISEPPRSGRNEQYF.

The CDR3 DNA sequence: TGTGCCAGCAGCTTGGCCGGGACAGACTATGGCTACACCTTC. Protein: CASSLAGTDYGYTF. The V gene is TRBV5-6, the J gene TRBJ1-2; 7 bases map to TRBD1. The CDR3 spans 14 residues. CDR1 SGHDT and CDR2 YYEEEE come from the germline V gene. With V trimmed by 0 bases and J by 3 bases, 2 bases remained unmatched.

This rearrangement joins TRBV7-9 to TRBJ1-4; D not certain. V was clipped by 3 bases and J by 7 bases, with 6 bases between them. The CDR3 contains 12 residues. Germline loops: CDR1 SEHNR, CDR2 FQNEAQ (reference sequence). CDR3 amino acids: CASSFEIEKLFF. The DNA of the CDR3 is TGTGCCAGCAGCTTTGAGATTGAAAAACTGTTTTTT.

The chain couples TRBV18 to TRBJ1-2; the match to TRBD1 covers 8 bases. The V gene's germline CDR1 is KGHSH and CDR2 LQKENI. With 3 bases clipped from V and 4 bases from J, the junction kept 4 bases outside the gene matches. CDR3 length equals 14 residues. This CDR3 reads CASSPGQGSYGYTF. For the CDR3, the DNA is TGTGCCAGCTCACCCGGACAGGGCAGCTATGGCTACACCTTC.

CDR3 amino acids: CASSSTGPGEPQHF. CDR3 DNA: TGTGCCAGCAGCTCGACAGGGCCCGGGGAGCCCCAGCATTTT. This sequence joins TRBV7-8 and TRBJ1-5; 7 positions match TRBD1. From germline, CDR1 is SGHVS and CDR2 FQNEAQ. The CDR3 sequence is 14 residues long. V lost 4 bases and J lost 8; bases outside the gene matches: 8. The variable domain in full, completed from reference TRBV7-8 and TRBJ1-5, reads GAGVSQSPRYKVAKRGQDVALRCDPISGHVSLFWYQQALGQGPEFLTYFQNEAQLDKSGLPSDRFFAERPEGSVSTLKIQRTQQEDSAVYLCASSSTGPGEPQHFGDGTRLSIL.

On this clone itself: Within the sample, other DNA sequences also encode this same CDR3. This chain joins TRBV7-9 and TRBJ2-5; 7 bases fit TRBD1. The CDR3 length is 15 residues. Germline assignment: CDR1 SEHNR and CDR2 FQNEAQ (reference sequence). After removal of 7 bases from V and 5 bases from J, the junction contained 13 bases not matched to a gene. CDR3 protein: CASTPPTGWQETQYF. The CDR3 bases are TGTGCCAGCACTCCTCCGACAGGGTGGCAGGAGACCCAGTACTTC.